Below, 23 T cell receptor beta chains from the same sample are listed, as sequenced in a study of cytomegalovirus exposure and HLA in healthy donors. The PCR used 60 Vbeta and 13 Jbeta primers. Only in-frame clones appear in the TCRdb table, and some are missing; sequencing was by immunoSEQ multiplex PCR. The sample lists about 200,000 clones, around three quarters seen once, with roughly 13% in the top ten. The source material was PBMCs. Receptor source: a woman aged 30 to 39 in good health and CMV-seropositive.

This CDR3 reads CASGSSSGNTEAFF. Written as DNA, the CDR3 is TGTGCTAGTGGTTCTTCGTCAGGGAACACTGAAGCTTTCTTT. This chain uses TRBV12-5 with TRBJ1-1, with D uncertain. The CDR3 covers 14 residues. CDR1 and CDR2 (germline): LGHNT, FRNRAP. V lost 4 bases to trimming and J lost 1 base, with 10 bases between them.

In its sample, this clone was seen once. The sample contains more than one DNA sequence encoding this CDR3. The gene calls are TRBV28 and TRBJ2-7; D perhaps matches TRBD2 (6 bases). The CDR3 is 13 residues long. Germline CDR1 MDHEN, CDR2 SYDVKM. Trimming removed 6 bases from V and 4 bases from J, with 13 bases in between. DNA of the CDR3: TGTGCCAGCAGAAATACGGGGGTATACGAGCAGTACTTC. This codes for CASRNTGVYEQYF. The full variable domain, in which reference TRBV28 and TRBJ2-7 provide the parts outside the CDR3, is DVKVTQSSRYLVKRTGEKVFLECVQDMDHENMFWYRQDPGLGLRLIYFSYDVKMKEKGDIPEGYSVSREKKERFSLILESASTNQTSMYLCASRNTGVYEQYFGPGTRLTVT.

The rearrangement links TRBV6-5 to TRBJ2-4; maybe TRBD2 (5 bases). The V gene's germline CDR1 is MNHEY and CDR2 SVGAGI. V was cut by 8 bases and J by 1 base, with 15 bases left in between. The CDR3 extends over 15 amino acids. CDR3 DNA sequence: TGTGCCAGCTCTCGGAGTTCGGGGGCCAAAAACATTCAGTACTTC. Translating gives CASSRSSGAKNIQYF.

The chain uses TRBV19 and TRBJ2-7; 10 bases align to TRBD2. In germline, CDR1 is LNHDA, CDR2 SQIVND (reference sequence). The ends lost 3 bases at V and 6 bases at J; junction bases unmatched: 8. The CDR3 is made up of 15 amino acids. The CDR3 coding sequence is TGTGCCAGTAGTATCGGGACTAGCGCTAAGTTCGAGCAGTACTTC. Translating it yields CASSIGTSAKFEQYF. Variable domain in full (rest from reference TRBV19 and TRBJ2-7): DGGITQSPKYLFRKEGQNVTLSCEQNLNHDAMYWYRQDPGQGLRLIYYSQIVNDFQKGDIAEGYSVSREKKESFPLTVTSAQKNPTAFYLCASSIGTSAKFEQYFGPGTRLTVT.

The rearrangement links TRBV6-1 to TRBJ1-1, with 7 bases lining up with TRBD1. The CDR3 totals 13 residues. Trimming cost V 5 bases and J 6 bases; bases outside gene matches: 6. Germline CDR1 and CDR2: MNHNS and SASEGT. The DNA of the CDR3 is TGTGCCAGCAGTCTAAATGGACAGGCTGAAGCTTTCTTT. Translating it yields CASSLNGQAEAFF.

The CDR3 here is CASSLETDSRSYEQYF. In DNA form, the CDR3 reads TGTGCCAGCAGCTTAGAAACGGACAGTCGATCCTACGAGCAGTACTTC. The rearrangement links TRBV11-3 to TRBJ2-7; D is perhaps TRBD1 (6 bases). Trimming removed 0 bases at V and 1 base at J, with 13 bases between. The CDR3 loop spans 16 amino acids. Germline V gives CDR1 SGHNT, CDR2 YENEEA.

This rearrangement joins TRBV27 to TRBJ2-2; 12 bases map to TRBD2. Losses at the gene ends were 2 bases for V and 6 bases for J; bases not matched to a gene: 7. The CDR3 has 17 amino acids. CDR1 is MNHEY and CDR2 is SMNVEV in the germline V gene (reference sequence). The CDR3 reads CASSLASGGAPPGELFF. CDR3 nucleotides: TGTGCCAGCAGTTTAGCTAGCGGGGGGGCGCCCCCCGGGGAGCTGTTTTTT.

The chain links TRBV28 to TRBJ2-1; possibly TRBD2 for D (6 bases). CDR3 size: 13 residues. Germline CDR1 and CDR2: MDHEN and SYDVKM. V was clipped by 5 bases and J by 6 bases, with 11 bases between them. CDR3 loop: CASSIVGGNEQFF. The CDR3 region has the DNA TGTGCCAGCAGTATCGTCGGGGGCAATGAGCAGTTCTTC.

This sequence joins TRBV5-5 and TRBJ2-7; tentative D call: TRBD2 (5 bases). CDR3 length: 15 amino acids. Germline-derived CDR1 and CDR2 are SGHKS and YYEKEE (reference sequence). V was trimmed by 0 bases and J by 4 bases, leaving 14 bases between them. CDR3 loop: CASSLASSQPYEQYF. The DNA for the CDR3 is TGTGCCAGCAGCTTGGCTAGCAGCCAGCCTTACGAGCAGTACTTC.

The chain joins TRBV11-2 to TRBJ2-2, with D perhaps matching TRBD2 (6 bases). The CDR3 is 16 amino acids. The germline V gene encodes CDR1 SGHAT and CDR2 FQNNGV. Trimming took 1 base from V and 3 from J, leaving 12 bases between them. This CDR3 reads CASSLAPGRYTGELFF. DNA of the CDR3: TGTGCCAGCAGCTTAGCACCAGGGAGGTACACCGGGGAGCTGTTTTTT.

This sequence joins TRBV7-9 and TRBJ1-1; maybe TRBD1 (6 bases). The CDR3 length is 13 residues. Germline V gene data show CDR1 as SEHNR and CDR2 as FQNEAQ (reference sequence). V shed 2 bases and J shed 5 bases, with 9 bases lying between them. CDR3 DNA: TGTGCCAGCAGCTTACAGGGGACGACTGAAGCTTTCTTT. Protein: CASSLQGTTEAFF.

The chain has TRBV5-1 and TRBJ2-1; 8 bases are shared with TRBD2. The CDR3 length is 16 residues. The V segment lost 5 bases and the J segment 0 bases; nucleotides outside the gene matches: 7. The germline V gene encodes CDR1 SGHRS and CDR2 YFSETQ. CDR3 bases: TGCGCCAGCAGTAGGGCCGGGACTAGCTCCTACAATGAGCAGTTCTTC. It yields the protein CASSRAGTSSYNEQFF.

CDR3 nucleotides: TGTGCCAGCAGTCCCGGACTTTATCCAGGTCAGCCCCAGCATTTT. Translation gives CASSPGLYPGQPQHF. This rearrangement joins TRBV6-5 to TRBJ1-5; D unclear. The germline CDR1 and CDR2 sequences are MNHEY and SVGAGI. The CDR3 covers 15 residues. V dropped 5 bases and J dropped 6 bases, with 17 bases sitting between them.

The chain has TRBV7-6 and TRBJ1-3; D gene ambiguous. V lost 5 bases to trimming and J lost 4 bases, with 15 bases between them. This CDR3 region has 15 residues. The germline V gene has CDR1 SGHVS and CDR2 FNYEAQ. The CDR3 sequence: CASSPGLTGGNTIYF. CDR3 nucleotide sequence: TGTGCCAGCAGCCCTGGTCTGACGGGAGGAAACACCATATATTTT.

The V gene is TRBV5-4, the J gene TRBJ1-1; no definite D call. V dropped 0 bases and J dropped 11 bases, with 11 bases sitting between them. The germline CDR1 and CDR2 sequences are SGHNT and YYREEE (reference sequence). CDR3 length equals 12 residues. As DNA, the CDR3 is TGTGCCAGCAGCTTGGCCCTGGGAGATGCTTTCTTT. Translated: CASSLALGDAFF. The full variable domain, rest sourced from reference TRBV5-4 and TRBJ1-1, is ETGVTQSPTHLIKTRGQQVTLRCSSQSGHNTVSWYQQALGQGPQFIFQYYREEENGRGNFPPRFSGLQFPNYSSELNVNALELDDSALYLCASSLALGDAFFGQGTRLTVV.

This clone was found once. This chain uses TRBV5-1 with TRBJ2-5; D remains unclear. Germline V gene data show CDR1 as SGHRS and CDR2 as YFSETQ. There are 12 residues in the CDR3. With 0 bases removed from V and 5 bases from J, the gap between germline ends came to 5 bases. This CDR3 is CASSLVRETQYF. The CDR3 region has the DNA TGCGCCAGCAGCTTGGTACGGGAGACCCAGTACTTC.

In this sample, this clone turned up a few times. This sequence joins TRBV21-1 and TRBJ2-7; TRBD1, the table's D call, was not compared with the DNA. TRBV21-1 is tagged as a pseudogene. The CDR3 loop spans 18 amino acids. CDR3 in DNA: TGTGCCAGCAGCCCCCCCGGACAGGGGGTTCAAAGCTCCTACGAGCAGTACTTC. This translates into CASSPPGQGVQSSYEQYF.

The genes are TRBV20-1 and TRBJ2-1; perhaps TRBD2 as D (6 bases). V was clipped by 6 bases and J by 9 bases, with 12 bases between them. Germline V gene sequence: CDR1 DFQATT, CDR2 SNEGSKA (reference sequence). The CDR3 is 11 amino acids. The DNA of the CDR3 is TGCAGTGCCCCTCGGGGGACTGAGCAGTTCTTC. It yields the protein CSAPRGTEQFF.

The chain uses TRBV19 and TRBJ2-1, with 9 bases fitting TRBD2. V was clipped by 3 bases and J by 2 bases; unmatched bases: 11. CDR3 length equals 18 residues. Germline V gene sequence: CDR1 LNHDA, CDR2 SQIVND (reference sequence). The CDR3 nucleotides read TGTGCCAGTAGTATGACCCGGGGGAGCGGGGGGACCTACAATGAGCAGTTCTTC. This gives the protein CASSMTRGSGGTYNEQFF.

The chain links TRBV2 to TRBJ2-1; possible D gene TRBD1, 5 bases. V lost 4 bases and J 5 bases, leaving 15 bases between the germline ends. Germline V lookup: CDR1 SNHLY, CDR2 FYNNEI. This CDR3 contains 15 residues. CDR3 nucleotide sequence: TGTGCCAGCAGTGTCGTTAGGACAAGTCACAATGAGCAGTTCTTC. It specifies CASSVVRTSHNEQFF.

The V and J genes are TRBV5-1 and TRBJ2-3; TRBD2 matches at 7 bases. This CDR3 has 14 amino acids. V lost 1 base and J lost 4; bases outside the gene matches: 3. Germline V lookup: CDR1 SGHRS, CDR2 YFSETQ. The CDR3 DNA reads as TGCGCCAGCAGCTTGACTAGCGACTCAGATACGCAGTATTTT. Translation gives CASSLTSDSDTQYF.

DNA for the CDR3: TGTGCCAGCAGCACTTCGGGGGGCGCGGAGAACACTGAAGCTTTCTTT. It specifies CASSTSGGAENTEAFF. The chain links TRBV9 to TRBJ1-1; tentatively, D is TRBD1 (6 bases). CDR1 and CDR2 (germline): SGDLS, YYNGEE. The V and J ends lost 4 bases and 1 base respectively, with 17 bases between them. The CDR3 runs 16 residues.

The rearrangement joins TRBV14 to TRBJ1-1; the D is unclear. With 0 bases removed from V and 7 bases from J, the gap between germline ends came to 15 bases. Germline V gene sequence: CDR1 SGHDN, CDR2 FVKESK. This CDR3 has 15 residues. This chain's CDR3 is CASSQDLPGGGEAFF. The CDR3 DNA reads TGTGCCAGCAGCCAAGATCTTCCTGGCGGCGGTGAAGCTTTCTTT.